The 3 T cell receptor beta chains below come from one sample, sequenced in a study of CD8+ T cells in alopecia areata. Investigators isolated RNA and reverse transcribed it into cDNA to act as the sequencing template. TCRdb's table, derived via immunoSEQ multiplex PCR, lists solely in-frame clones and lacks some. This repertoire shows about 150,000 clones, about 90% found once; its top ten account for more than 13%. The input for sequencing was CD8+ T cells sorted from blood, taken at week 0. The receptor source for this set is a human donor with alopecia areata.

This chain links TRBV15 with TRBJ1-2; D is undetermined. The CDR3 consists of 16 residues. Trimming stripped 0 bases from V and 2 bases from J, with 13 bases between. Germline values: CDR1 LNHNV, CDR2 YYDKDF (reference sequence). The CDR3 bases are TGTGCCACCAGCAGAGATCTAGGCAGGCTAAACTATGGCTACACCTTC. The encoded protein is CATSRDLGRLNYGYTF.

The V and J genes are TRBV27 and TRBJ2-5; a possible D gene is TRBD2 (6 bases). Judging by the DNA end, TRBJ2-7 fits better; the J call may be wrong. The CDR3 covers 14 residues. The V gene's germline CDR1 is MNHEY and CDR2 SMNVEV (reference sequence). CDR3 coding DNA: TGTGCCAGCAGTCCCGGGGGACGTACCTACGAGCAGTACTTC. Its protein is CASSPGGRTYEQYF.

The rearrangement uses TRBV5-1 and TRBJ2-7, with TRBD2 matching over 13 bases. Germline V gene data show CDR1 as SGHRS and CDR2 as YFSETQ. The V and J ends lost 0 bases and 1 base, in that order; junction bases with no gene match: 1. The CDR3 is 16 residues long. The CDR3 DNA sequence: TGCGCCAGCAGCTTGGAACTAGCGGGAGGGTCCTACGAGCAGTACTTC. Translated: CASSLELAGGSYEQYF.